This TCR beta chain was identified in a study of blood T cell repertoires in COVID-19. Looking at the study overall: T cells, B-cell-depleted T cells, or PBMCs supplied cDNA or gDNA.

TCRdb keeps only in-frame clones here, not all; method: immunoSEQ multiplex PCR. The sample includes hundreds of thousands of clones, 90% to 95% of them seen just once. This CDR3 comprises 11 residues. Germline values: CDR1 GTSNPN, CDR2 SVGIG (reference sequence). V lost 0 bases, J lost 11 bases, and 10 bases lay in between. The chain recombines TRBV30 with TRBJ1-1, with a weak D call TRBD1 (5 bases). The clonotype comes from a man aged 55 to 70 with COVID-19, enrolled during active disease. Source material: peripheral blood. The CDR3 protein is CAWSVTGSAFF. CDR3 sequence (DNA): TGTGCCTGGAGTGTTACAGGAAGTGCTTTCTTT.